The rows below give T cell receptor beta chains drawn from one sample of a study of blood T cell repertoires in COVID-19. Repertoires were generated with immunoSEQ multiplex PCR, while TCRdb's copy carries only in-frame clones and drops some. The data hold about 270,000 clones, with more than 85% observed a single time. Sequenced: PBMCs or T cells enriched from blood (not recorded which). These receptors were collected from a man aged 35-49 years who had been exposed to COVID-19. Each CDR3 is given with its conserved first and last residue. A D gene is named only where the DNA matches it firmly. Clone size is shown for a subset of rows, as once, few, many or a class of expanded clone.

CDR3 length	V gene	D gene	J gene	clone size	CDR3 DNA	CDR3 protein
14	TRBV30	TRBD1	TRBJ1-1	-	TGTGCCTGGACTATGAAGGGGGCGTATACTGAAGCTTTCTTT	CAWTMKGAYTEAFF
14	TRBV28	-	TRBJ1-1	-	TGTGCCAGCAGCCAACCAGGATTCGGCACTGAAGCTTTCTTT	CASSQPGFGTEAFF
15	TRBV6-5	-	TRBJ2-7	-	TGTGCCAGCAGGCGCAGCGGAGGGCTATCCTACGAGCAGTACTTC	CASRRSGGLSYEQYF
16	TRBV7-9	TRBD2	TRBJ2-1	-	TGTGCCAGCAGCCCAATATTAGCGGGTCTCTACAATGAGCAGTTCTTC	CASSPILAGLYNEQFF
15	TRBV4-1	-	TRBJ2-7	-	TGCGCCAGCAGCCAAGCCGGACTCCCAATTCCCGAGCAGTACTTC	CASSQAGLPIPEQYF
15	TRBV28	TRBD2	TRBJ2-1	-	TGTGCCAGCAGTAGTGGGGGACTAGCCCCCGATGAGCAGTTCTTC	CASSSGGLAPDEQFF
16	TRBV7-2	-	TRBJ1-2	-	TGTGCCAGCAGCCCACGGGTCTCACCGGCCGCCTATGGCTACACCTTC	CASSPRVSPAAYGYTF
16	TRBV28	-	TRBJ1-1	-	TGTGCCAGCAGCCCACTGACACTACAGGGTCTTGGAGGAGCTTTCTTT	CASSPLTLQGLGGAFF
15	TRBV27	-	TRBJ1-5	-	TGTGCCAGCAGTTTACAGGGTTTCGGCAATCAGCCCCAGCATTTT	CASSLQGFGNQPQHF
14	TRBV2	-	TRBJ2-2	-	TGTGCCAGCAGTGAAGTCAGGGGCACCGGGGAGCTGTTTTTT	CASSEVRGTGELFF
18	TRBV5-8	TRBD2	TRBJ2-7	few	TGTGCCAGCAGCTTGAACCCCGGGACTAGCGGGAGACTCTACGAGCAGTACTTC	CASSLNPGTSGRLYEQYF
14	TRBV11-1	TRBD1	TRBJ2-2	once	TGTGCCAGCACCCGGGACAGGGGGACCGGGGAGCTGTTTTTT	CASTRDRGTGELFF
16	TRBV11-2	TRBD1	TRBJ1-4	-	TGTGCCAGCAGTCCAAATTCCGGGACAGGGGATGAAAAACTGTTTTTT	CASSPNSGTGDEKLFF
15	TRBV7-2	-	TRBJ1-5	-	TGTGCCAGCAGCTTAGCTTCAGGGGCACGGCAGCCCCAGCATTTT	CASSLASGARQPQHF
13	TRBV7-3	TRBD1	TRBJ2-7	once	TGTGCCAGCAGCCCCGGGACAGGTTACGAGCAGTACTTC	CASSPGTGYEQYF
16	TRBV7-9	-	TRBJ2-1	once	TGTGCCAGCAGGGCAATTAGCGGCAGCTCCTACAATGAGCAGTTCTTC	CASRAISGSSYNEQFF
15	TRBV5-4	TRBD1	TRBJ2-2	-	TGTGCCAGCAGCATGGACAGGGCCCCCACCGGGGAGCTGTTTTTT	CASSMDRAPTGELFF
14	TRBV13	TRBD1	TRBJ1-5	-	TGTGCCAGCAGTTCCGGACAGGGCAATCAGCCCCAGCATTTT	CASSSGQGNQPQHF
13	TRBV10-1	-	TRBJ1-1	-	TGCGCCAGCAGTGACAACTTGAACACTGAAGCTTTCTTT	CASSDNLNTEAFF
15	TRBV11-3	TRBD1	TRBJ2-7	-	TGTGCCAGCAGCACGGACAGGGGTCCGTCCTACGAGCAGTACTTC	CASSTDRGPSYEQYF
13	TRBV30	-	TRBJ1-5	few	TGTGCCTGGTCAGGACAGAACAATCAGCCCCAGCATTTT	CAWSGQNNQPQHF
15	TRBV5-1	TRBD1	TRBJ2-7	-	TGCGCCAGCAGCGTAGACAGGGGACTGGTACGGGAGCAGTACTTC	CASSVDRGLVREQYF
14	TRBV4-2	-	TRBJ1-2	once	TGTGCCAGCTCCCCGGCGGCGACTCAATATGGCTACACCTTC	CASSPAATQYGYTF
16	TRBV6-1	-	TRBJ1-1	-	TGTGCCAGCAGTGAAGAAGTTGCGGGGGGACCTCCTGAAGCTTTCTTT	CASSEEVAGGPPEAFF
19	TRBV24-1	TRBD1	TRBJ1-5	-	TGTGCCACCAGTGATGGGGCCGGGACAGGGGGAAAGGGCAATCAGCCCCAGCATTTT	CATSDGAGTGGKGNQPQHF
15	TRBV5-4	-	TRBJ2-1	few	TGTGCCAGCAGCTTGGGACTAGGGGCAAACAATGAGCAGTTCTTC	CASSLGLGANNEQFF
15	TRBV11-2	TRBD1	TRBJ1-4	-	TGTGCCAGCAGCTTCAGGGGGCGCCTGGATGAAAAACTGTTTTTT	CASSFRGRLDEKLFF
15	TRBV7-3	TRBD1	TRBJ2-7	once	TGTGCCAGCAGCTCCGGGACAGGGAACTCCTACGAGCAGTACTTC	CASSSGTGNSYEQYF
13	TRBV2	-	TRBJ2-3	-	TGTGCCCTGGGGGCAGGACCCTCGGATACGCAGTATTTT	CALGAGPSDTQYF
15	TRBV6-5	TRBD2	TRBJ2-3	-	TGTGCCAGCACCCTAGCGGGAGGGACAACAGATACGCAGTATTTT	CASTLAGGTTDTQYF
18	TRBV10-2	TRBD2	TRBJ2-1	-	TGCGCCAGCAGCCTCGGACTAGCGGGAGGACTATTATACAATGAGCAGTTCTTC	CASSLGLAGGLLYNEQFF
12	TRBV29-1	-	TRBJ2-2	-	TGCAGCGTTTGGAAAGGGGCCGGGGAGCTGTTTTTT	CSVWKGAGELFF
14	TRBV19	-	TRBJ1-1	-	TGTGCCAGTAGTATATACCCGGGGAAACTAGAAGCTTTCTTT	CASSIYPGKLEAFF
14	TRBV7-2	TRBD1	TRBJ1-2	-	TGTGCCAGCAGCCCCCGACAGGGTTTGACTGGCTACACCTTC	CASSPRQGLTGYTF
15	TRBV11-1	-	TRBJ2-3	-	TGTGCCAGCAGTCCAGGGAAAGATCCCACAGATACGCAGTATTTT	CASSPGKDPTDTQYF
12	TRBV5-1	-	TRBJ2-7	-	TGCGCCAGCAGCAAAACAGGGTTCGAGCAGTACTTC	CASSKTGFEQYF
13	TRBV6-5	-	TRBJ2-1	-	TGTGCCAGCAGCTTCGGGGTTTACAATGAGCAGTTCTTC	CASSFGVYNEQFF
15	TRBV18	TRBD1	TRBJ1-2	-	TGTGCCAGCTCACCGACAGGGGTTGGAGTCTATGGCTACACCTTC	CASSPTGVGVYGYTF
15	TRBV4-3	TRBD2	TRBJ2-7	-	TGCGCCAGCAGCCAAGAGTTACTAGCGGGCTACGAGCAGTACTTC	CASSQELLAGYEQYF
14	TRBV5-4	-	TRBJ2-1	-	TGTGCCAGCAGCTTGCCTAGCTCTCGCAATGAGCAGTTCTTC	CASSLPSSRNEQFF
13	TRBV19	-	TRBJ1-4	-	TGTGCCACCTCGGACATACGGGGGGAAAAACTGTTTTTT	CATSDIRGEKLFF
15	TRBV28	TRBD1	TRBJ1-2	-	TGTGCCAGCAGTTTTTGGACAGGGGCCGTCGATGGCTACACCTTC	CASSFWTGAVDGYTF
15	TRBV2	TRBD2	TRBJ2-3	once	TGTGCCAGCAGTGAGACTAGCAGTATCACAGATACGCAGTATTTT	CASSETSSITDTQYF
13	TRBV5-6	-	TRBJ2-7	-	TGTGCCAGCAGCTTGGCACAGGGCTACGAGCAGTACTTC	CASSLAQGYEQYF
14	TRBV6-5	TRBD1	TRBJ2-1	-	TGTGCCAGCAGTTATGGACAGGCTAGGGATGAGCAGTTCTTC	CASSYGQARDEQFF
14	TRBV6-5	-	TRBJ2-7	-	TGTGCCAGCAGTCAGGGTTTTTATTCGTACGAGCAGTACTTC	CASSQGFYSYEQYF
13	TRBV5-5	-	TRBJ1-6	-	TGTGCCAGCAGCTTGGCCCAGGATTCACCCCTCCACTTT	CASSLAQDSPLHF
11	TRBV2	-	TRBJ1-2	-	TGTGCCAGCCCGACAGGACATGGCTACACCTTC	CASPTGHGYTF
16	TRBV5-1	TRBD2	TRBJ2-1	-	TGCGCCAGCAGCTTGGGGGCTAGCGGGTCCTACAATGAGCAGTTCTTC	CASSLGASGSYNEQFF
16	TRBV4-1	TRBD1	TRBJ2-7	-	TGCGCCAGCAGCCAATTACCGGGACAGGGTGGTTACGAGCAGTACTTC	CASSQLPGQGGYEQYF
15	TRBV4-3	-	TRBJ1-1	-	TGCGCCAGCAGCCAACTTTTCCCGGTGAACACTGAAGCTTTCTTT	CASSQLFPVNTEAFF
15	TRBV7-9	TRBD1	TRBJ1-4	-	TGTGCCAGCAGCCTCGACAGGGGGTCGACGGAAAAACTGTTTTTT	CASSLDRGSTEKLFF
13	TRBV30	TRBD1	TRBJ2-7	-	TGTGCCTGGGGGGGACAGGGAAGGTACGAGCAGTACTTC	CAWGGQGRYEQYF
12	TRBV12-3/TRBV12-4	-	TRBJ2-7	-	TGTGCCAGCAGGAAAGATAGCTACGAGCAGTACTTC	CASRKDSYEQYF
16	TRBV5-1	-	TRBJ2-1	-	TGCGCCAGCAGCTTACGAGTTGAGGGCCCCTACAATGAGCAGTTCTTC	CASSLRVEGPYNEQFF